The subject of this entry is one T cell receptor beta chain. Its antigen is unidentified. Two nested PCRs, run for roughly 15 and 9 cycles, were applied to TCRalpha and TCRbeta cDNA. TCRdb re-called the 5' RACE reads; one entry per CDR3 protein, DNA not given. The repertoire table contains over 350,000 distinct CDR3 sequences. The entry originates in a study of monozygotic twins with inflammatory bowel disease. Study results and caveats: Whether twins were concordant or discordant made no difference to repertoire similarity, possibly from limited power. Fewer clonotypes were shared with others by IBD patients than by healthy twins, especially with disease activity.

This receptor was identified in a human donor with ulcerative colitis or Crohn's disease, or a healthy co-twin of an affected twin (not recorded which). The specimen was blood.

The CDR3 protein is CASSLNREETQYF. The chain links TRBV5-1 to TRBJ2-5; TCRdb's D call of TRBD1 is untestable without DNA. The germline V gene has CDR1 SGHRS and CDR2 YFSETQ. This CDR3 comprises 13 residues.